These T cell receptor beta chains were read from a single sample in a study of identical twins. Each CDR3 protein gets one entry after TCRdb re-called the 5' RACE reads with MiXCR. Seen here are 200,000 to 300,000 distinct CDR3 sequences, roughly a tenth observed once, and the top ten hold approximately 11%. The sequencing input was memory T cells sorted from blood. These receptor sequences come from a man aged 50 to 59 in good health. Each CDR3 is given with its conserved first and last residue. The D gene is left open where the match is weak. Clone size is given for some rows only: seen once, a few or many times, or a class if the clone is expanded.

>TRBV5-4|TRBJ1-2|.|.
TGTGCCAGCACCCACTTGATCGGGGGAAACTATGGCTACACCTTC
CASTHLIGGNYGYTF
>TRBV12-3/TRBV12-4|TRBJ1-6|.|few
TGTGCCAGCAGGCAGGGGATCTATAATTCACCCCTCCACTTT
CASRQGIYNSPLHF
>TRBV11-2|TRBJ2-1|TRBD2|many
TGTGCCAGCAGCCCACTGGGACTAGCGGGAGAAACCTACAATGAGCAGTTCTTC
CASSPLGLAGETYNEQFF
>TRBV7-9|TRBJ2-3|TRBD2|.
TGTGCCAGCAGCTTGGGACTAGACGCGGGTGATACGCAGTATTTT
CASSLGLDAGDTQYF
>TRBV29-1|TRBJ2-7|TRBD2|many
TGCAGCGTTGAAGACGATGGGGGGGGATACGAGCAGTACTTC
CSVEDDGGGYEQYF
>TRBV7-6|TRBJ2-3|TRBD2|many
TGTGCCAGCAGCTTAGTATCAGCGGGGCCTAAAACAGATACGCAGTATTTT
CASSLVSAGPKTDTQYF
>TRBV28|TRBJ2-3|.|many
TGTGCCAGCAGTATACTATCCGGGACGACTAGCACAGATACGCAGTATTTT
CASSILSGTTSTDTQYF
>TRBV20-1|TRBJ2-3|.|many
TGCAGTGGACCCGGACAGTCTAGCACAGATACGCAGTATTTT
CSGPGQSSTDTQYF
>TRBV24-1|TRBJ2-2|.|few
TGTGCCACCAGTAGTGGGGTCGCGAACACCGGGGAGCTGTTTTTT
CATSSGVANTGELFF
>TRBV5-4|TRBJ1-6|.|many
TGTGCCGATGGGGGCAGTAATTCACCCCTCCACTTT
CADGGSNSPLHF
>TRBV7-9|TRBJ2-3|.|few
TGTGCCAGCGGGAAGGGCAACACAGATACGCAGTATTTT
CASGKGNTDTQYF
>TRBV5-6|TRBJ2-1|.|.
TGTGCCAGCAGCAGGGACTCGCGGCAACAGTTCTTC
CASSRDSRQQFF
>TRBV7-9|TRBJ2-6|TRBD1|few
TGTGCCAGCAGCTCAGGGGGACACAGGTCTGGGGCCAACGTCCTGACTTTC
CASSSGGHRSGANVLTF
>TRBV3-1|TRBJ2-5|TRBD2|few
TGTGCCAGCAGCCCGAATCGGGGGCTAGCGGGAGATCGGGAGACCCAGTACTTC
CASSPNRGLAGDRETQYF
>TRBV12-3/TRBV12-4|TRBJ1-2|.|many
TGTGCCAGCAGTCAAACAGGACCACAGACGGAGGGCTACACCTTC
CASSQTGPQTEGYTF
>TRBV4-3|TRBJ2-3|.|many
TGCGCCAGCACCACATCTGGGGGGCGCACAGATACGCAGTATTTT
CASTTSGGRTDTQYF
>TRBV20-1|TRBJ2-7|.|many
TGCAGACCTGGACGGACGGATACCTACGAGCAGTACTTC
CRPGRTDTYEQYF
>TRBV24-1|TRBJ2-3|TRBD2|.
TGTGCCACCAGTGACGTCTCAGCGGGGCGGGTAGATACGCAGTATTTT
CATSDVSAGRVDTQYF
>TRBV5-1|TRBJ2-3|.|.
TGCGCCAGCAGCTTGTCTAGCCTAGATACGCAGTATTTT
CASSLSSLDTQYF
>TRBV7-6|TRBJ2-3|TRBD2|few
TGTGCCAGCAGCTCCACTAGCGGAGATACGCAGTATTTT
CASSSTSGDTQYF
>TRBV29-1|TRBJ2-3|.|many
TGCAGCGTGCCCTTGGGGCAATATACGCAGTATTTT
CSVPLGQYTQYF
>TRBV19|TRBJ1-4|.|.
TGTGCCAGTAGTCCACCAAGTTCGAGGGGAACTAATGAAAAACTGTTTTTT
CASSPPSSRGTNEKLFF
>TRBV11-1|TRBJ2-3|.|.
TGTGCCAGCAGCTTCCCAGGTAGCACAGATACGCAGTATTTT
CASSFPGSTDTQYF
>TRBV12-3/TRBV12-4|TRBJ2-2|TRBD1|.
TGTGCCAGCAGTTATAGGGACAGCCTCCCCGGGGAGCTGTTTTTT
CASSYRDSLPGELFF
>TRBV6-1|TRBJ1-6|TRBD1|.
TGTGCCAGCAGTAAAAAAGCAACGCAGGGGGCAGGTTCACCCCTCCACTTT
CASSKKATQGAGSPLHF
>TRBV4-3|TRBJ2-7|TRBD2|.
TGCGCCAGCAGCCAAGGGGGACTAAGCTCCTACGAGCAGTACTTC
CASSQGGLSSYEQYF
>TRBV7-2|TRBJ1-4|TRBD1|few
TGTGCCAGCAGCCGTCAGGGGGCCTTCTTGGTTTTT
CASSRQGAFLVF
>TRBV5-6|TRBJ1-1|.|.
TGTGCCAGCAGCTGGGGACGTCTGATGAACACTGAAGCTTTCTTT
CASSWGRLMNTEAFF
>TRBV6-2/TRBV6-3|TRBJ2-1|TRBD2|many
TGTGCCAGCAGGGATAGCGGGGGGCGCCTCAACAGGAATGAGCAGTTCTTC
CASRDSGGRLNRNEQFF
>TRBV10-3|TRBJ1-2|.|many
TGTGCCATCAGTGAGTCGGGGGGTAGCTATGGCTACACCTTC
CAISESGGSYGYTF
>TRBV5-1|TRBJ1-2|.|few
TGCGCCAGCAGCTTGTCCGAGGCCAGTGGCTACACCTTC
CASSLSEASGYTF
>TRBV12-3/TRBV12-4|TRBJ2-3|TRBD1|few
TGTGCCAGCAGGCAGGACAGGGGAGGCACAGATACGCAGTATTTT
CASRQDRGGTDTQYF
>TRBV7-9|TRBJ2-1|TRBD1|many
TGTGCCAGCAGGGGACAGGGGGCTTTCAATGAGCAGTTCTTC
CASRGQGAFNEQFF
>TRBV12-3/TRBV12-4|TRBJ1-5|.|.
TGTGCCAGCAGTTACTACGAAGACCAGCCCCAGCATTTT
CASSYYEDQPQHF
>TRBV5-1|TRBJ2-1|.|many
TGCGCCAGCAGCTTGGTGGGGGATTCCTACAATGAGCAGTTCTTC
CASSLVGDSYNEQFF
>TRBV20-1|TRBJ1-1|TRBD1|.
TGCAGTGCTAGAGATAGGGAGACAGGGAGGCGACGGGCTTTCTTT
CSARDRETGRRRAFF
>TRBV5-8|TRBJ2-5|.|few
TGTGCCAGCAGCTTGGGGGTAATAGAGACCCAGTACTTC
CASSLGVIETQYF
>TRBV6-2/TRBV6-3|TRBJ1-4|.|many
TGTGCCAGCCAACGGGGGTCGGATGAAAAACTGTTTTTT
CASQRGSDEKLFF
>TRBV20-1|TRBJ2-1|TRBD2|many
TGCAGTGCCCTTAGCGGGACCCTATCCAATGAGCAGTTCTTC
CSALSGTLSNEQFF
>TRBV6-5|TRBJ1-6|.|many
TGTGCCAGCAGTTACTCGTTGGGTCCCCTCCACTTT
CASSYSLGPLHF